These 7 T cell receptor beta chains originate from one sample sequenced in a study of blood T cells in healthy people across ages. Primed by a sample-barcoded 5' primer and a J-beta primer mix, a second PCR proceeded for roughly 6 to 12 cycles. TCRdb recomputed calls from the 5' RACE reads with MiXCR, one row per CDR3 protein. The table lists 800,000 to 950,000 distinct CDR3 sequences, about 48% of them singletons, with around an eighth in the top ten. The sample was blood. These receptors all stem from a young man in good health.

The V call is TRBV20-1, the J call TRBJ2-5; either TRBD1 or TRBD2 may fit D (6 bases each). Germline loops: CDR1 DFQATT, CDR2 SNEGSKA (reference sequence). The V end was cut by 5 bases, the J end by 11 bases, with 27 bases between. The CDR3 sequence is 15 residues long. CDR3 coding DNA: TGCAGTGCTCCGCGGCGGATGACTAGGGGGGATGAGCAGTACTTC. It specifies CSAPRRMTRGDEQYF.

The chain has TRBV7-2 and TRBJ2-7; 7 bases map to TRBD2. The J call is uncertain, as TRBJ2-1 better fits the DNA end. This CDR3 is 13 amino acids long. CDR1 is SGHTA, CDR2 FQGNSA, per germline. The CDR3 region is CASRPAGNNEQFF. In DNA, the CDR3 is TGTGCCAGCCGTCCAGCGGGGAACAATGAGCAGTTCTTC.

This clonotype was seen a few times. The chain combines TRBV5-1 with TRBJ1-1, with D unclear. V was cut by 4 bases and J by 0 bases, with 10 bases left in between. CDR1 is SGHRS, CDR2 YFSETQ, per germline. The CDR3 runs to 14 residues. CDR3: CASSPRTLNTEAFF. The CDR3 DNA follows: TGCGCCAGCAGCCCGAGGACCCTGAACACTGAAGCTTTCTTT.

J is TRBJ2-3 and V is TRBV28; D is possibly TRBD1 (6 bases). This CDR3 region has 15 residues. With 7 bases removed from V and 2 bases from J, the gap between germline ends came to 16 bases. Germline loops: CDR1 MDHEN, CDR2 SYDVKM. CDR3 nucleotides: TGTGCCAGCACGAGACAGGCAGAGTACACAGATACGCAGTATTTT. Its translation is CASTRQAEYTDTQYF.

This clonotype was found a few times. The chain employs TRBV15 and TRBJ2-3; 11 bases fit TRBD1. The V segment lost 3 bases and the J segment 2 bases; nucleotides outside the gene matches: 1. Per the germline V gene, CDR1 is LNHNV and CDR2 is YYDKDF (reference sequence). This CDR3 is 15 amino acids long. CDR3 amino acids: CATSRGQGDTDTQYF. The DNA of the CDR3 is TGTGCCACCAGCAGGGGACAGGGGGACACAGATACGCAGTATTTT. The variable domain in full, with the rest retrieved from reference TRBV15 and TRBJ2-3, is DAMVIQNPRYQVTQFGKPVTLSCSQTLNHNVMYWYQQKSSQAPKLLFHYYDKDFNNEADTPDNFQSRRPNTSFCFLDIRSPGLGDTAMYLCATSRGQGDTDTQYFGPGTRLTVL.

This clonotype was recorded a few times. The V call is TRBV28, the J call TRBJ2-5; TRBD1 agrees at 9 bases. CDR1 is MDHEN, CDR2 SYDVKM, per germline. With V trimmed by 6 bases and J by 13 bases, 6 bases remained unmatched. The CDR3 is 11 amino acids. CDR3: CASSYLGQGYF. The CDR3 nucleotides read TGTGCCAGCAGCTATCTGGGACAGGGGTACTTC. Based on the CDR3 plus reference TRBV28 and TRBJ2-5, the full variable domain is DVKVTQSSRYLVKRTGEKVFLECVQDMDHENMFWYRQDPGLGLRLIYFSYDVKMKEKGDIPEGYSVSREKKERFSLILESASTNQTSMYLCASSYLGQGYFGPGTRLLVL.

J is TRBJ1-6 and V is TRBV7-2; unclear D gene. Trimming stripped 1 base from V and 0 bases from J, with 7 bases between. The CDR3 runs 16 residues. Germline V gene data show CDR1 as SGHTA and CDR2 as FQGNSA. CDR3 region: CASSLDRDSYNSPLHF. CDR3 coding DNA: TGTGCCAGCAGCTTAGACCGGGACTCCTATAATTCACCCCTCCACTTT.